These 14 T cell receptor beta chains share one sample of origin, sequenced in a study of cytomegalovirus exposure and HLA in healthy donors (dated by TCRdb to 2016 to 2017). The library was made by the immunoSEQ multiplex PCR assay. TCRdb limited this immuneACCESS table to in-frame rearrangements with V and J called. A share of clones is missing; checked studies link under half to unresolved V genes, and the rest is unexplained. The sample has 110,000 to 150,000 clones on record, less than 95% of them singletons. The ten largest clones represent less than 2% of the sample. The sequencing input was PBMCs. These receptors all come from a man aged 18 to 30 in good health and CMV-seropositive.

The chain is built from TRBV5-1 and TRBJ1-5; maybe TRBD1 (5 bases). Germline lookup yields CDR1 SGHRS and CDR2 YFSETQ. The CDR3 runs to 14 residues. V dropped 4 bases and J dropped 2 bases, with 10 bases sitting between them. The chain's CDR3 is CASSGAVRNQPQHF. The CDR3, as DNA: TGCGCCAGCAGCGGGGCGGTGCGCAATCAGCCCCAGCATTTT.

The V and J genes are TRBV2 and TRBJ2-5; 8 positions agree with TRBD1. The junction had 1 base not matched to a gene; V was cut back by 3 bases and J by 4 bases. Germline V gene sequence: CDR1 SNHLY, CDR2 FYNNEI. The CDR3 totals 13 residues. CDR3: CASSDTGGETQYF. CDR3 bases: TGTGCCAGCAGTGACACAGGGGGAGAGACCCAGTACTTC.

This chain uses TRBV6-1 with TRBJ2-5; perhaps TRBD2 as D (6 bases). V was trimmed by 4 bases and J by 4 bases, leaving 13 bases between them. Germline-derived CDR1 and CDR2 are MNHNS and SASEGT. The CDR3 length is 14 residues. The CDR3 bases are TGTGCCAGCAGTGGGGTGGGGGGAGGAGAGACCCAGTACTTC. It is translated as CASSGVGGGETQYF.

The rearrangement joins TRBV5-1 to TRBJ1-1, with D hard to call. Germline CDR1 is SGHRS and CDR2 is YFSETQ. The CDR3 sequence is 14 residues long. The V and J ends lost 4 bases and 0 bases respectively, with 10 bases between them. This CDR3 reads CASSLEPVNTEAFF. The CDR3 region has the DNA TGCGCCAGCAGCCTCGAACCGGTGAACACTGAAGCTTTCTTT.

As DNA, the CDR3 is TGTGCCAGCAGCATACAGGGCGGAGAGACCCAGTACTTC. Its protein is CASSIQGGETQYF. The chain couples TRBV5-4 to TRBJ2-5; tentative D call: TRBD1 (6 bases). CDR3 length: 13 residues. Trimming cost V 4 bases and J 4 bases, with 11 bases left between them. The germline CDR1 and CDR2 sequences are SGHNT and YYREEE (reference sequence).

The sample holds one count of this clone. The rearrangement uses TRBV18 and TRBJ2-7, with 10 bases matching TRBD2. The V and J ends lost 6 bases and 3 bases, in that order; junction bases with no gene match: 8. The CDR3 totals 15 residues. Germline loops: CDR1 KGHSH, CDR2 LQKENI. The CDR3 DNA reads as TGTGCCAGCTCGCTGGCCGGGACTAGCGACTACGAGCAGTACTTC. Translated, it gives CASSLAGTSDYEQYF.

The chain joins TRBV21-1 to TRBJ2-5; the D call of TRBD2 is as the table states it, not checked on the DNA. TRBV21-1 is a pseudogene locus. This CDR3 contains 20 residues. CDR3 residues: CASSKKGKNRGGVGKETQYF. The DNA for the CDR3 is TGTGCCAGCAGCAAAAAGGGGAAAAACCGGGGCGGGGTTGGGAAAGAGACCCAGTACTTC.

This clone was found a few times. The rearrangement uses TRBV6-1 and TRBJ1-5; the D gene is possibly TRBD1 (5 bases). This CDR3 has 14 residues. The germline V gene encodes CDR1 MNHNS and CDR2 SASEGT. V gave up 8 bases and J gave up 2 bases, with 13 bases separating them. CDR3 coding DNA: TGTGCCAGCTCCCCATCGGGGGGCAATCAGCCCCAGCATTTT. It translates to CASSPSGGNQPQHF.

This clone appeared a few times. The chain uses TRBV28 and TRBJ2-7; 8 nucleotides match TRBD2. The CDR3 covers 14 residues. V lost 7 bases and J lost 5; bases outside the gene matches: 10. CDR1 is MDHEN, CDR2 SYDVKM, per germline. The CDR3 loop is CASIRGGRLDEQYF. The CDR3 DNA follows: TGTGCCAGCATTCGGGGCGGGAGGCTGGACGAGCAGTACTTC.

V usage is TRBV7-8 and J usage is TRBJ2-7; D gene ambiguous. The CDR3 contains 12 residues. V was clipped by 5 bases and J by 5 bases, with 10 bases between them. Germline values: CDR1 SGHVS, CDR2 FQNEAQ. The CDR3 DNA follows: TGTGCCAGCAGCGGAGTAATGCACGAGCAGTACTTC. Its translation: CASSGVMHEQYF.

The chain joins TRBV28 to TRBJ1-2; possible D gene TRBD1, 6 bases. CDR1 and CDR2 from the germline V gene are MDHEN and SYDVKM. This CDR3 is 15 amino acids long. The V gene lost 3 bases and the J gene lost 4 bases, with 15 bases spanning the gap. The CDR3 nucleotides read TGTGCCAGCAGTTTGGGGCGACAGGCGATCTATGGCTACACCTTC. Protein product: CASSLGRQAIYGYTF.

The table lists this clone with a count of one. This chain connects TRBV5-4 to TRBJ2-7, with 11 bases identical to TRBD2. Germline trimming cut 3 bases from V and 7 bases from J; bases unmatched to any gene: 6. The CDR3 has 14 amino acids. Germline CDR1 and CDR2: SGHNT and YYREEE (reference sequence). DNA for the CDR3: TGTGCCAGCAGCTCTACTAGCGGGAGTGAGGAGCAGTACTTC. Encoded protein: CASSSTSGSEEQYF.

CDR3 residues: CASSLSGRAGEQYF. In nucleotides, the CDR3 is TGCGCCAGCAGCCTTAGCGGGAGGGCGGGGGAGCAGTACTTC. This rearrangement joins TRBV10-2 to TRBJ2-7, with TRBD2 matching over 11 bases. CDR1 and CDR2 from the germline V gene are WSHSY and SAAADI. CDR3 length: 14 amino acids. Unmatched junction bases numbered 8, after V lost 6 bases and J lost 7 bases.

The gene calls are TRBV2 and TRBJ2-1; D unclear. Trimming left V 5 bases short and J 3 bases short, with 8 bases between. Germline V CDR1 and CDR2: SNHLY, FYNNEI. This CDR3 contains 13 residues. In DNA, the CDR3 is TGTGCCAGCAGTTCAGGCGTCTACAATGAGCAGTTCTTC. Amino acids: CASSSGVYNEQFF.